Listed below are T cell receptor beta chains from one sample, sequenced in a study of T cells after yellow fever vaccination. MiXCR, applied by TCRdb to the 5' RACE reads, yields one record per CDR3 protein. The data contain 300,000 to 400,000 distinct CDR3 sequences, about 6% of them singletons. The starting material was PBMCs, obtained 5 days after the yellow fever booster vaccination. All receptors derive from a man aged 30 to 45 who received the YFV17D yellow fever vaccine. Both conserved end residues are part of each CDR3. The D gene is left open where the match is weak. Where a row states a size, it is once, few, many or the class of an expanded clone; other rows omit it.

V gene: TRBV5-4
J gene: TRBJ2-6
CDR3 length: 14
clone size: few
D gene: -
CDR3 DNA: TGTGCCAGCAGCCGGGATATACGGGCCAACGTCCTGACTTTC
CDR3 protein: CASSRDIRANVLTF

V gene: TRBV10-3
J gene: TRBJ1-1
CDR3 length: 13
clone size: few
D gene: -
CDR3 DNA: TGTGCCATCAGGAGGACGGAGAACACTGAAGCTTTCTTT
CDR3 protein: CAIRRTENTEAFF

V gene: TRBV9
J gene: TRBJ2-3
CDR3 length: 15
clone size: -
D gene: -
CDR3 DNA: TGTGCCAGCAGCGACAGAAGGGACAGCACAGATACGCAGTATTTT
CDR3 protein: CASSDRRDSTDTQYF

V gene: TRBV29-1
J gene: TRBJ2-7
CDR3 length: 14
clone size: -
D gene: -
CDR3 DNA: TGCAGCGTTTCTGGGTTGGGATTATCCTACGAGCAGTACTTC
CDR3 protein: CSVSGLGLSYEQYF

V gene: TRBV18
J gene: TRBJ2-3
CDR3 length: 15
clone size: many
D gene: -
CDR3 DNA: TGTGCCAGCTCCCCAAGGGGGGGTTCGACAGATACGCAGTATTTT
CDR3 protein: CASSPRGGSTDTQYF

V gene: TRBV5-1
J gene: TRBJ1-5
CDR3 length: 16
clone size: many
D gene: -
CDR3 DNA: TGCGCCAGCAGCTTAGAAGGGAGGGATAACAATCAGCCCCAGCATTTT
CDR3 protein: CASSLEGRDNNQPQHF

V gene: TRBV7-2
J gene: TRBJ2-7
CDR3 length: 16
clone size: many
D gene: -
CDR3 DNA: TGTGCCAGCAGCCGAACCGGGGGGACGGGGGCGAACGAGCAGTACTTC
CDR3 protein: CASSRTGGTGANEQYF

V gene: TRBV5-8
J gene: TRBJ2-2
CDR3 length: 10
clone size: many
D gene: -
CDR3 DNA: TGTGCCAGCGGGGCCGGGGAGCTGTTTTTT
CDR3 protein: CASGAGELFF

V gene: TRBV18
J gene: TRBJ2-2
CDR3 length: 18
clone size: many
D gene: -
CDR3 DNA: TGTGCCAGCTCTTTGGTTTGGACGGCCAGTTCGAACACCGGGGAGCTGTTTTTT
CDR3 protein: CASSLVWTASSNTGELFF

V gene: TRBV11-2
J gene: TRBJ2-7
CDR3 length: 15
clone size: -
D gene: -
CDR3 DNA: TGTGCCAGCAGAGGACTGAGGGTCAGTTCCAACGAGCAGTACTTC
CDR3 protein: CASRGLRVSSNEQYF

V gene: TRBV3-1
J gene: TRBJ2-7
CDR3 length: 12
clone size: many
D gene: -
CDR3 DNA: TGTGCCAGCAGCCAAGTATCGAACGAGCAGTACTTC
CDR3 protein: CASSQVSNEQYF

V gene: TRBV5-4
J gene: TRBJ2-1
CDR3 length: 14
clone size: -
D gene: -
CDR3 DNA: TGTACCAGCAGCTTGTCGGGAGCTATGAATGAGCAGTTCTTC
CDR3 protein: CTSSLSGAMNEQFF

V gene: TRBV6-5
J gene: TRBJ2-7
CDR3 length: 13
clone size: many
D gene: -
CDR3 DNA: TGTGCCAGCAGGCCGGGACTTTACTACGAGCAGTACTTC
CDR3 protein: CASRPGLYYEQYF

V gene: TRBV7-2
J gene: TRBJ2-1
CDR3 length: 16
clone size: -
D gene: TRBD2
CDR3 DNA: TGTGCCAGCAGCCCTAGGGGGGCTAGCGGGATCGATGAGCAGTTCTTC
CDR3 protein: CASSPRGASGIDEQFF

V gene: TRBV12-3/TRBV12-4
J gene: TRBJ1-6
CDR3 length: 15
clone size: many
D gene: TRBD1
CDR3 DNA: TGTGCCAGCAGTAAAGGGCCGGGACAGGGGGTCCCCCTCCACTTT
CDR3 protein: CASSKGPGQGVPLHF

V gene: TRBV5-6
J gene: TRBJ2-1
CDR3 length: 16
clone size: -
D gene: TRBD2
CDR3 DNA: TGTGCCAGCAGCGGCACTAGCGCGAGCTCCTACAATGAGCAGTTCTTC
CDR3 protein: CASSGTSASSYNEQFF

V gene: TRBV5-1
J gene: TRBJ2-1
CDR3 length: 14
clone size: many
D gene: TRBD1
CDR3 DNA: TGCGCCAGCAGCTTGGTAGAGGGGGCTAATGAGCAGTTCTTC
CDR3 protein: CASSLVEGANEQFF

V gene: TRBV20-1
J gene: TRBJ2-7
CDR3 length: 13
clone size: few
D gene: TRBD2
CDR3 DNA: TGCAGTGCTAGACGACTAGCAGGCTACGAGCAGTACTTC
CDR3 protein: CSARRLAGYEQYF

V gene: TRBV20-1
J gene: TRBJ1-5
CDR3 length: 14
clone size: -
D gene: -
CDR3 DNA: TGCAGTGCTAGTCCAGGGGAAAGCAATCAGCCCCAGCATTTT
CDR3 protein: CSASPGESNQPQHF

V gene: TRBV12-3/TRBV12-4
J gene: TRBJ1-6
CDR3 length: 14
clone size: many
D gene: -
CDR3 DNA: TGTGCCAGCAGTTTAGCAGCTTCAAATTCACCCCTCCACTTT
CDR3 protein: CASSLAASNSPLHF

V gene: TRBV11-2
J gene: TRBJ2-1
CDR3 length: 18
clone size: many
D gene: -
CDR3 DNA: TGTGCCAGCAGCTTTCCGAAGGAGGGGGCGAGCTCCTACAATGAGCAGTTCTTC
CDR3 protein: CASSFPKEGASSYNEQFF

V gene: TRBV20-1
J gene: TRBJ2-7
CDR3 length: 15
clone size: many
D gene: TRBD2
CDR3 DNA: TGCAGTGCTAGGGCCCTGACTAGCGGGAACTACGAGCAGTACTTC
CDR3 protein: CSARALTSGNYEQYF

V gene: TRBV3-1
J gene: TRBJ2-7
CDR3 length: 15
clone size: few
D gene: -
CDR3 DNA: TGTGCCAGCAGCCAAGTGGCAGGCCGAGCCTACGAGCAGTACTTC
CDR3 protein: CASSQVAGRAYEQYF

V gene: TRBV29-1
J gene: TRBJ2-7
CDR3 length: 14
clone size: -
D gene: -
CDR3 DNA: TGCAGCGCCTCACACTCCGGGCGCCCGGCCGAGCAGTACTTC
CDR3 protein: CSASHSGRPAEQYF

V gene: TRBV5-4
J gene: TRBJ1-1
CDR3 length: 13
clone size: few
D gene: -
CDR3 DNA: TGTGCCAGCAGCTTGTGGGCGGATACTGAAGCTTTCTTT
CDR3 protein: CASSLWADTEAFF

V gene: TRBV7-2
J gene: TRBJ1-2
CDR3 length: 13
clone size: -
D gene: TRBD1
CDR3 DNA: TGTGCCAGCAGCCCAGGGGGGGGAGGTGGCTACACCTTC
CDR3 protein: CASSPGGGGGYTF

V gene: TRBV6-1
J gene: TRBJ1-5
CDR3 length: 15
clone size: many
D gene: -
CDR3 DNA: TGTGCCAGCAGTGAACGAACCTATAGCAATCAGCCCCAGCATTTT
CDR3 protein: CASSERTYSNQPQHF

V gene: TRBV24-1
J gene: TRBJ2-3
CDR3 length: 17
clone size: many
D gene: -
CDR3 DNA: TGTGCCACCAGTGAACCGCAGAGTCCTATCGGCACAGATACGCAGTATTTT
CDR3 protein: CATSEPQSPIGTDTQYF

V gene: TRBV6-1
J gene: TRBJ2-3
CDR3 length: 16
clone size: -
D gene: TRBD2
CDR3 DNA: TGTGCCAGCAGCCTAGCGGGGGAAACTAGCACAGATACGCAGTATTTT
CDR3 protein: CASSLAGETSTDTQYF

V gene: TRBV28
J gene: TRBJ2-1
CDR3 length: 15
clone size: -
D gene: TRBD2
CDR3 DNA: TGTGCCAGCAGTTTATCTGCTAGCGGGAGTGACGAGCCGTTCTTC
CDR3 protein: CASSLSASGSDEPFF

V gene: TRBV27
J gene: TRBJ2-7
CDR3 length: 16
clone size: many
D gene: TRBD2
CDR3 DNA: TGTGCCAGCAGTTTAGCCCGGACTAGCGGGAGCTACGAGCAGTACTTC
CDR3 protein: CASSLARTSGSYEQYF

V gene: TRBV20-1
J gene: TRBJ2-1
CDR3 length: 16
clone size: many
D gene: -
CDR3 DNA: TGCAGTGCTAGCCCCCCACTTCCGCTCTCCTACAATGAGCAGTTCTTC
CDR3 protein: CSASPPLPLSYNEQFF

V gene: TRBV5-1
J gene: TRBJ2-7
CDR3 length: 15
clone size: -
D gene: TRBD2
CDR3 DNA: TGCGCCAGGAGCTACCTTAGCGGGGGTTCCTACGAGCAGTACTTC
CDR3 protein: CARSYLSGGSYEQYF

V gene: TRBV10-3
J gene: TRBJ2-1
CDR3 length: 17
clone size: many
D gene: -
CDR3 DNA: TGTGCCATCAGTGAGTCGACGGCGGAAAGCTCCTACAATGAGCAGTTCTTC
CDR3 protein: CAISESTAESSYNEQFF

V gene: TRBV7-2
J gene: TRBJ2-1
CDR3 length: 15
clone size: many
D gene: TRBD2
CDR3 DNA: TGTGCCAGCAGCTTACTAGCGGAGAATTACAATGAGCAGTTCTTC
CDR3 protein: CASSLLAENYNEQFF

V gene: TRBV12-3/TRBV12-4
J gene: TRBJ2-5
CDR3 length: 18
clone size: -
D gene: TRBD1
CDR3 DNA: TGTGCCAGCAGTTTACGAAAAACAGGGGCGTCGAAATTGGAGACCCAGTACTTC
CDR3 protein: CASSLRKTGASKLETQYF

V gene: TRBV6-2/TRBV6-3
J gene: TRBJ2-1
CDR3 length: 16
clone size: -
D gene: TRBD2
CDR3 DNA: TGTGCCAGCAGGGGGGGGGTTTACAGCTCCTACAATGAGCAGTTCTTC
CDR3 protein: CASRGGVYSSYNEQFF

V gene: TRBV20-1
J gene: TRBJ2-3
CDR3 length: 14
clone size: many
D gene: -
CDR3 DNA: TGCAGTGTAGAGGGCTATCAGTCCACAGATACGCAGTATTTT
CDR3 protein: CSVEGYQSTDTQYF

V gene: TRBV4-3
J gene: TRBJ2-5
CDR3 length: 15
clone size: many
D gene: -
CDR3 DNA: TGCGCCAGCAGCCAAGAGCTCAACAGACAAGAGACCCAGTACTTC
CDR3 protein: CASSQELNRQETQYF

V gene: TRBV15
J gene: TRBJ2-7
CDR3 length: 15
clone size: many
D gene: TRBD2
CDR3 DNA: TGTGCCACCAGCAGAGGACTAGCGGGTGCCTACGAGCAGTACTTC
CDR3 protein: CATSRGLAGAYEQYF

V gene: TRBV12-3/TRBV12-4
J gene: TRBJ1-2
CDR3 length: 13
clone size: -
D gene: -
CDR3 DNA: TGTGCCAGCAGCACGAGGGGAGGTGGTGGCTACACCTTC
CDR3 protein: CASSTRGGGGYTF

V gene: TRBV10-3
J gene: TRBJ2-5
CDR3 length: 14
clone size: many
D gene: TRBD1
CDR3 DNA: TGTGCCATTGGGGGACAGGGCGACCAAGAGACCCAGTACTTC
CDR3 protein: CAIGGQGDQETQYF

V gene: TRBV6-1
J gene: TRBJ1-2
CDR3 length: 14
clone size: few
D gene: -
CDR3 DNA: TGTGCCAGCAGGGATGACGGCGGCTTCAGAGGCTACACCTTC
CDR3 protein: CASRDDGGFRGYTF

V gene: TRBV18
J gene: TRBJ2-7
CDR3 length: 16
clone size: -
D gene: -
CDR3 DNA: TGTGCCAGCTCACCTCAGGGGGGACGGTGGTCCTACGAGCAGTACTTC
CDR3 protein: CASSPQGGRWSYEQYF

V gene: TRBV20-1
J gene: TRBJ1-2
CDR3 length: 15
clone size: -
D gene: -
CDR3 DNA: TGCAGTGCTAGAGATTTGGCCAGGGGTTATCAGGGCTACACCTTC
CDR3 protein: CSARDLARGYQGYTF

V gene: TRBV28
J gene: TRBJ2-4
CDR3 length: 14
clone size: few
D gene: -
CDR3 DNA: TGTGCCAGCAGCCTAAGTCCAGAACAAAACATTCAGTACTTC
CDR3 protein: CASSLSPEQNIQYF

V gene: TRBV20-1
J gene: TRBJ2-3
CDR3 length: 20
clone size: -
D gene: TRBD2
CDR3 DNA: TGCAGTGCTAGAGATAAACGAGGGGTACCGGGACTAGCTTCCGTAGATACGCAGTATTTT
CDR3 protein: CSARDKRGVPGLASVDTQYF

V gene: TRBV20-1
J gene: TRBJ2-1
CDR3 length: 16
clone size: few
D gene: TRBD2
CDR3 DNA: TGCAGTGCTAGAGATCCGCTAGCGGTCTCCTACAATGAGCAGTTCTTC
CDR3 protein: CSARDPLAVSYNEQFF

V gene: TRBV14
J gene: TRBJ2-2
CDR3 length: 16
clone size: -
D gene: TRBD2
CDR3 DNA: TGTGCCAGCAGCCAACTAGCGGGAGAGATCACCGGGGAGCTGTTTTTT
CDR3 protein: CASSQLAGEITGELFF